These 26 T cell receptor beta chains came from one sample sequenced in a study of technical replicates of blood from a few donors. The repertoire was sequenced with immunoSEQ multiplex PCR; TCRdb's copy has only in-frame clones and lacks some. The sample has approximately 82,000 clones, approximately 94% seen once. The source material was T cells isolated from PBMCs. These receptors all come from a human donor in good health.

The genes are TRBV1 and TRBJ2-7; the table's D gene call, TRBD1, was not cross checked with the DNA. TRBV1 is a listed pseudogene. This CDR3 is 17 amino acids long. DNA of the CDR3: TGCACCAGCAGCCAATCCGCGACCGGGACAGGGAGTTTCGAGCAGTACTTC. Protein product: CTSSQSATGTGSFEQYF.

The chain carries TRBV11-2 and TRBJ2-7, with 9 bases lining up with TRBD1. CDR1 is SGHAT, CDR2 FQNNGV, per germline. The CDR3 covers 16 residues. V shed 5 bases and J 3 bases; nucleotides not matched to a gene: 11. DNA for the CDR3: TGTGCCAGCAGCCCGCGAGGACGACAGGGGGGCTACGAGCAGTACTTC. Translation: CASSPRGRQGGYEQYF.

The chain combines TRBV7-8 with TRBJ2-1; 14 bases line up with TRBD2. Germline values: CDR1 SGHVS, CDR2 FQNEAQ. V gave up 0 bases and J gave up 7 bases; unmatched junction bases: 14. The CDR3 is 20 amino acids. CDR3 nucleotide sequence: TGTGCCAGCAGCTTAGCACGGGGTCTGGGACTAGCGGGGGATAGGAATGAGCAGTTCTTC. Residues: CASSLARGLGLAGDRNEQFF.

V gene TRBV11-2 combines with J gene TRBJ2-7; unclear D gene. Deletions cut 4 bases from V and 0 bases from J, with 19 bases between. The CDR3 contains 17 residues. CDR1 is SGHAT, CDR2 FQNNGV, per germline. CDR3 nucleotide sequence: TGTGCCAGCAGCTCCCTAATCTCCAAAGAAAACTCCTACGAGCAGTACTTC. Translated: CASSSLISKENSYEQYF.

The rearrangement links TRBV11-3 to TRBJ1-1; 7 bases match TRBD1. The length of the CDR3 is 15 residues. Germline V gives CDR1 SGHNT, CDR2 YENEEA. J lost 5 bases, V lost 5 bases, and 11 bases had no gene match. The CDR3 protein is CASSLARGALTEAFF. CDR3 coding DNA: TGTGCCAGCAGCCTAGCCAGGGGGGCCTTAACTGAAGCTTTCTTT. Drawing the rest from reference TRBV11-3 and TRBJ1-1, the complete variable domain is EAGVVQSPRYKIIEKKQPVAFWCNPISGHNTLYWYLQNLGQGPELLIRYENEEAVDDSQLPKDRFSAERLKGVDSTLKIQPAELGDSAVYLCASSLARGALTEAFFGQGTRLTVV.

CDR3 protein: CASRKGGGGSETQYF. The CDR3, as DNA: TGTGCCAGCAGAAAAGGCGGCGGGGGCAGCGAGACCCAGTACTTC. The J gene is TRBJ2-5, the V gene TRBV11-2, with a possible D match to TRBD2 (7 bases). Between the trimmed V and J ends, which lost 6 bases and 5 bases, there was a span of 19 bases. Germline V gives CDR1 SGHAT, CDR2 FQNNGV. The length of the CDR3 is 15 residues.

The V call is TRBV30, the J call TRBJ2-5, with D uncertain. This CDR3 is built from 15 residues. The V gene's germline CDR1 is GTSNPN and CDR2 SVGIG (reference sequence). Trimming shortened V by 0 bases and J by 0 bases, and 11 bases separated the two germline ends. CDR3 coding DNA: TGTGCCTGGAGTGTAAGGTACAGATACCAAGAGACCCAGTACTTC. Translation: CAWSVRYRYQETQYF.

J is TRBJ1-1 and V is TRBV2; 7 positions agree with TRBD1. This CDR3 is built from 12 residues. The V and J ends lost 7 bases and 5 bases, in that order; junction bases with no gene match: 4. Germline values: CDR1 SNHLY, CDR2 FYNNEI. The CDR3 spells CASTSTGTEAFF. CDR3 sequence (DNA): TGTGCCAGCACCTCGACAGGGACTGAAGCTTTCTTT.

This chain uses TRBV6-4 with TRBJ2-1, with 8 bases lining up with TRBD1. V lost 4 bases to trimming and J lost 2 bases; unmatched junction nucleotides: 10. The CDR3 runs 17 residues. Germline CDR1 is MRHNA and CDR2 is SNTAGT. The DNA for the CDR3 is TGTGCCAGCAGTGCTGAGCCAGGGGGCGCGGCCTACAATGAGCAGTTCTTC. It codes for CASSAEPGGAAYNEQFF.

The genes are TRBV4-2 and TRBJ1-1; TRBD1 might be the D (6 bases). In germline, CDR1 is LGHNA, CDR2 YNFKEQ. Trimming pared 0 bases from V and 3 bases from J, leaving 11 bases between. CDR3 length equals 15 residues. For the CDR3, the DNA is TGTGCCAGCAGCCAAGAGGGGAACAGGGACACTGAAGCTTTCTTT. Translating it yields CASSQEGNRDTEAFF.

The V gene is TRBV5-1, the J gene TRBJ2-7, with 10 bases fitting TRBD1. This CDR3 contains 14 residues. J lost 5 bases, V lost 6 bases, and 8 bases had no gene match. From germline, CDR1 is SGHRS and CDR2 YFSETQ. CDR3 sequence (DNA): TGCGCCAGCAATTCGGACAGGGGGGTCAACGAGCAGTACTTC. This encodes CASNSDRGVNEQYF.

The V gene is TRBV25-1, the J gene TRBJ2-1, with D perhaps TRBD1 (5 bases). The CDR3 length is 15 residues. Per the germline V gene, CDR1 is MGHDK and CDR2 is SYGVNS. Trimming removed 6 bases from V and 8 bases from J, with 20 bases in between. The CDR3 DNA sequence: TGTGCCAGCAGCCCTGGGGCCCCCGGGTCGGATGAGCAGTTCTTC. Its translation: CASSPGAPGSDEQFF.

The V call is TRBV6-1, the J call TRBJ1-5, with D tentatively TRBD1 (5 bases). This CDR3 is built from 13 residues. CDR1 and CDR2 (germline): MNHNS, SASEGT. With 6 bases removed from V and 6 bases from J, the gap between germline ends came to 12 bases. The chain's CDR3 is CASSERRGQPQHF. DNA for the CDR3: TGTGCCAGCAGCGAGCGGAGGGGTCAGCCCCAGCATTTT.

V gene TRBV5-1 combines with J gene TRBJ1-5; 10 bases map to TRBD1. Per the germline V gene, CDR1 is SGHRS and CDR2 is YFSETQ. After removal of 0 bases from V and 0 bases from J, the junction contained 6 bases not matched to a gene. This CDR3 contains 18 residues. CDR3 protein: CASSLGDRGGRSNQPQHF. The CDR3 coding sequence is TGCGCCAGCAGCTTGGGGGACAGGGGAGGACGTAGCAATCAGCCCCAGCATTTT.

V is TRBV28 and J is TRBJ2-1; D might be TRBD2 (6 bases). The CDR3 is made up of 21 amino acids. Germline V lookup: CDR1 MDHEN, CDR2 SYDVKM. V was trimmed by 2 bases and J by 7 bases, leaving 33 bases between them. The CDR3 reads CASSLGFKLLSTPPGGNEQFF. CDR3 in DNA: TGTGCCAGCAGTTTAGGTTTTAAATTGTTGTCCACTCCCCCTGGAGGGAATGAGCAGTTCTTC.

The rearrangement uses TRBV9 and TRBJ2-3, with TRBD2 matching 9 bases. J was trimmed by 1 base and V by 3 bases; bases with no gene match: 3. Germline V gene sequence: CDR1 SGDLS, CDR2 YYNGEE. This CDR3 is 15 amino acids long. CDR3 region: CASSDLAGRTDTQYF. The CDR3 DNA reads TGTGCCAGCAGCGATCTAGCGGGGCGCACAGATACGCAGTATTTT. Complete variable domain (other parts from reference TRBV9 and TRBJ2-3): DSGVTQTPKHLITATGQRVTLRCSPRSGDLSVYWYQQSLDQGLQFLIQYYNGEERAKGNILERFSAQQFPDLHSELNLSSLELGDSALYFCASSDLAGRTDTQYFGPGTRLTVL.

J is TRBJ2-5 and V is TRBV15, with D unclear. The germline V gene encodes CDR1 LNHNV and CDR2 YYDKDF (reference sequence). Trimming took 1 base from V and 9 from J, leaving 9 bases between them. This CDR3 comprises 12 residues. The CDR3 loop is CATSRVVSAQYF. For the CDR3, the DNA is TGTGCCACCAGCAGAGTTGTGAGTGCCCAGTACTTC.

J is TRBJ2-5 and V is TRBV5-1, with 9 positions matching TRBD1. With 1 base clipped from V and 0 bases from J, the junction kept 7 bases outside the gene matches. The CDR3 is 17 residues long. Germline V gene data show CDR1 as SGHRS and CDR2 as YFSETQ. Here the CDR3 reads CASSLRWTGDYQETQYF. CDR3 bases: TGCGCCAGCAGCTTGCGTTGGACAGGGGACTACCAAGAGACCCAGTACTTC.

This clone was counted once. The V gene is TRBV7-2, the J gene TRBJ2-7; 8 bases align to TRBD2. Germline V gene data show CDR1 as SGHTA and CDR2 as FQGNSA. V was clipped by 8 bases and J by 6 bases; unmatched bases: 15. The CDR3 length is 15 residues. CDR3 region: CASSTVAGGLAEQYF. The CDR3 DNA is TGTGCCAGCTCAACAGTCGCGGGAGGTTTAGCCGAGCAGTACTTC.

The chain links TRBV5-1 to TRBJ2-7, with 7 bases aligning to TRBD2. Germline assignment: CDR1 SGHRS and CDR2 YFSETQ. This CDR3 is built from 15 residues. V gave up 1 base and J gave up 2 bases; unmatched junction bases: 6. CDR3 in amino acids: CASSLNGRPTYEQYF. The DNA of the CDR3 is TGCGCCAGCAGCTTGAACGGGAGGCCGACCTACGAGCAGTACTTC.

The V call is TRBV21-1, the J call TRBJ1-5; no DNA check was done on the table's D call, TRBD1. TRBV21-1 is a pseudogene. This CDR3 is 11 amino acids long. The CDR3 coding sequence is TGTGCCAGCCAGGGCCTTTCGTCCCAGCATTTT. It specifies CASQGLSSQHF.

This rearrangement joins TRBV7-9 to TRBJ2-1; D not resolved. The CDR3 runs 12 residues. Germline CDR1 and CDR2: SEHNR and FQNEAQ (reference sequence). V lost 1 base, J lost 6 bases, and 4 bases lay in between. CDR3: CASSLDGNEQFF. The DNA of the CDR3 is TGTGCCAGCAGCTTAGACGGCAATGAGCAGTTCTTC.

In DNA, the CDR3 is TGTGCCAGCACGAGATTGACGGACATAAGCTCTGGGGCCAACGTCCTGACTTTC. It specifies CASTRLTDISSGANVLTF. The rearrangement uses TRBV27 and TRBJ2-6, with TRBD1 as a possible D gene (5 bases). The germline V gene encodes CDR1 MNHEY and CDR2 SMNVEV (reference sequence). CDR3 length: 18 amino acids. Between the trimmed V and J ends, which lost 7 bases and 0 bases, there was a span of 19 bases.

This rearrangement joins TRBV6-5 to TRBJ2-2, with D possibly matching TRBD1 (6 bases). The CDR3 consists of 14 residues. V was clipped by 0 bases and J by 6 bases, with 8 bases between them. Germline-derived CDR1 and CDR2 are MNHEY and SVGAGI. CDR3 sequence: CASSYSRQAGELFF. As DNA, the CDR3 is TGTGCCAGCAGTTACTCCCGACAGGCCGGGGAGCTGTTTTTT.

This chain uses TRBV29-1 with TRBJ1-4; 7 nucleotides agree with TRBD1. CDR1 SQVTM and CDR2 ANQGSEA come from the germline V gene. With V trimmed by 6 bases and J by 8 bases, 15 bases remained unmatched. The CDR3 extends over 15 amino acids. The CDR3 sequence is CSVTSQGRLDEKLFF. CDR3 nucleotides: TGCAGCGTCACCTCACAGGGGCGCCTGGACGAAAAACTGTTTTTT.

This clone was seen just once. The V and J genes are TRBV11-3 and TRBJ2-7, with 11 bases that match TRBD1. This CDR3 is built from 18 residues. The V gene's germline CDR1 is SGHNT and CDR2 YENEEA. The J segment lost 2 bases and the V segment lost 0 bases, leaving 9 bases of the junction unmatched. Written as DNA, the CDR3 is TGTGCCAGCAGCTTAGATCTCGGTTTGGGACAGGGGGCCTACGAGCAGTACTTC. As protein: CASSLDLGLGQGAYEQYF.